The 22 T cell receptor beta chains given below trace back to one sample, sequenced in a study of OX40 agonist ivuxolimab in advanced cancers. Method: immunoSEQ multiplex PCR; TCRdb's copy keeps in-frame clones and lacks some. The sample has about 5,800 clones, 81% seen once. This specimen was CD4+ or CD8+ T cells sorted from blood, taken in a trial of the OX40 agonist ivuxolimab. The receptors derive from an adult with an advanced solid tumor such as melanoma, head and neck, liver or kidney cancer.

The chain couples TRBV27 to TRBJ2-2; D gene uncertain. CDR3 length equals 12 residues. V dropped 6 bases and J dropped 6 bases, with 8 bases sitting between them. CDR1 MNHEY and CDR2 SMNVEV come from the germline V gene (reference sequence). The CDR3 here is CASRKPPGELFF. CDR3 coding DNA: TGTGCCAGCAGAAAACCCCCCGGGGAGCTGTTTTTT.

This chain links TRBV7-6 with TRBJ2-2, with TRBD2 matching 8 bases. Germline assignment: CDR1 SGHVS and CDR2 FNYEAQ. V lost 4 bases to trimming and J lost 5 bases; unmatched junction nucleotides: 12. The CDR3 has 17 amino acids. Written as DNA, the CDR3 is TGTGCCAGCAGCTCACACGGACAGCGGGAGAGTACCGGGGAGCTGTTTTTT. This sequence encodes CASSSHGQRESTGELFF.

This clone ranks as medium-sized. The chain carries TRBV4-1 and TRBJ1-2; D unclear. Germline CDR1 MGHRA, CDR2 YSYEKL. V lost 0 bases and J lost 2, with 13 bases in between. The CDR3 totals 16 residues. This chain's CDR3 is CASSQEVGNPNYGYTF. The DNA for the CDR3 is TGCGCCAGCAGCCAAGAAGTGGGAAATCCGAACTATGGCTACACCTTC.

The chain couples TRBV9 to TRBJ2-7; tentative D call: TRBD2 (7 bases). Germline V CDR1 and CDR2: SGDLS, YYNGEE. This CDR3 is 15 amino acids long. V lost 1 base and J 2 bases, leaving 13 bases between the germline ends. Here the CDR3 reads CASSVSGGGTYEQYF. The CDR3 nucleotides are TGTGCCAGCAGCGTATCCGGCGGGGGCACCTACGAGCAGTACTTC.

The rearrangement uses TRBV27 and TRBJ1-6, with D possibly matching TRBD1 (6 bases). The germline V and J ends were trimmed by 10 bases and 9 bases, with 16 bases remaining between them. In germline, CDR1 is MNHEY, CDR2 SMNVEV (reference sequence). The CDR3 spans 13 residues. The CDR3 coding sequence is TGTGCCACCAGGGACAACCCTCGTTCACCCCTCCACTTT. Translation gives CATRDNPRSPLHF.

The genes are TRBV9 and TRBJ2-3, with no clear D. The CDR3 is 17 residues long. The V gene lost 0 bases and the J gene lost 1 base, with 15 bases spanning the gap. The germline CDR1 and CDR2 sequences are SGDLS and YYNGEE. CDR3: CASSVAEGVWGTDTQYF. For the CDR3, the DNA is TGTGCCAGCAGCGTAGCTGAAGGAGTGTGGGGCACAGATACGCAGTATTTT.

This sequence joins TRBV5-6 and TRBJ2-5; tentative D call: TRBD2 (5 bases). The CDR3 runs 13 residues. The germline V gene encodes CDR1 SGHDT and CDR2 YYEEEE. V lost 3 bases and J 0 bases, leaving 6 bases between the germline ends. CDR3 DNA sequence: TGTGCCAGCAGCTCGGACTACCAAGAGACCCAGTACTTC. This translates into CASSSDYQETQYF.

This clone was seen a single time. The junction shows a germline mismatch at one end, possibly a read error. The chain recombines TRBV30 with TRBJ2-7, with 8 bases aligning to TRBD1. Germline CDR1 and CDR2: GTSNPN and SVGIG (reference sequence). CDR3 length: 13 residues. CDR3 region: CAGRTGKTYEQYF. For the CDR3, the DNA is TGTGCCGGGAGGACAGGGAAAACCTACGAGCAGTACTTC.

The chain employs TRBV28 and TRBJ1-5, with D possibly being TRBD1 (5 bases). The CDR3 is 15 amino acids. Germline V CDR1 and CDR2: MDHEN, SYDVKM. Trimming took off 3 bases at V and 5 bases at J, with 14 bases between the two ends. The CDR3 DNA sequence: TGTGCCAGCAGTTTCCCCGGGGGGAAGGATCAGCCCCAGCATTTT. This sequence encodes CASSFPGGKDQPQHF.

The chain combines TRBV5-4 with TRBJ2-1, with D perhaps TRBD1 or TRBD2 (5 bases each). V was shortened by 4 bases and J by 6 bases, with 17 bases between the two germline ends. Germline V gives CDR1 SGHNT, CDR2 YYREEE (reference sequence). This CDR3 region has 15 residues. The CDR3 loop reads CASSPGAGSGNEQFF. CDR3 coding DNA: TGTGCCAGCAGCCCTGGAGCAGGGAGTGGCAATGAGCAGTTCTTC.

This clone was seen once. The chain uses TRBV19 and TRBJ2-1; D gene ambiguous. The CDR3 has 15 residues. The germline CDR1 and CDR2 sequences are LNHDA and SQIVND (reference sequence). Trimming removed 4 bases from V and 5 bases from J, with 15 bases in between. CDR3 nucleotide sequence: TGTGCCAGTAGTAGGACCGGGTCACCCAACAATGAGCAGTTCTTC. This gives the protein CASSRTGSPNNEQFF.

The chain joins TRBV7-6 to TRBJ2-7; perhaps TRBD2 as D (6 bases). The CDR3 is 14 residues long. V was cut by 4 bases and J by 2 bases, with 12 bases left in between. From germline, CDR1 is SGHVS and CDR2 FNYEAQ. As DNA, the CDR3 is TGTGCCAGCAGCTCGAGGGGAGGCGCCTACGAGCAGTACTTC. As protein: CASSSRGGAYEQYF.

The rearrangement uses TRBV28 and TRBJ2-3; D might be TRBD1 or TRBD2, each matching 6 bases. Trimming shortened V by 5 bases and J by 3 bases, and 12 bases separated the two germline ends. Germline V CDR1 and CDR2: MDHEN, SYDVKM. The CDR3 spans 14 residues. CDR3 in DNA: TGTGCCAGCAGTAGATGGGGGGCGACAGATACGCAGTATTTT. Protein: CASSRWGATDTQYF.

This rearrangement joins TRBV7-9 to TRBJ2-1; D tentatively reads TRBD1 or TRBD2 (6 bases each). Trimming pared 1 base from V and 1 base from J, leaving 8 bases between. Germline loops: CDR1 SEHNR, CDR2 FQNEAQ (reference sequence). CDR3 length: 15 residues. CDR3: CASSLEGGSYNEQFF. The CDR3 bases are TGTGCCAGCAGCTTAGAAGGGGGGTCCTACAATGAGCAGTTCTTC. Drawing the rest from reference TRBV7-9 and TRBJ2-1, the complete variable domain is DTGVSQNPRHKITKRGQNVTFRCDPISEHNRLYWYRQTLGQGPEFLTYFQNEAQLEKSRLLSDRFSAERPKGSFSTLEIQRTEQGDSAMYLCASSLEGGSYNEQFFGPGTRLTVL.

A single count supports this clone. DNA of the CDR3: TGCAGTGCTAGGAGCTCCTACGAGCAGTACTTC. Translating gives CSARSSYEQYF. The chain employs TRBV20-1 and TRBJ2-5; D is unclear. TRBJ2-7 matches the DNA end more closely, so the J call is doubtful. This CDR3 region has 11 residues. CDR1 and CDR2 (germline): DFQATT, SNEGSKA (reference sequence).

The chain recombines TRBV7-9 with TRBJ2-1; D is undetermined. V was pared by 1 base and J by 0 bases, with 16 bases between. The CDR3 loop spans 18 amino acids. Looked up from germline, CDR1 is SEHNR and CDR2 is FQNEAQ (reference sequence). CDR3 DNA: TGTGCCAGCAGCTTAGGCCAACCTACCTCTGCCTCCTACAATGAGCAGTTCTTC. Translation: CASSLGQPTSASYNEQFF.

This rearrangement joins TRBV5-1 to TRBJ2-2, with a tentative D call TRBD1 (5 bases). The CDR3 is 16 amino acids. Germline CDR1 reads SGHRS; CDR2 reads YFSETQ. V lost 1 base and J lost 1, with 11 bases in between. The CDR3 nucleotides read TGCGCCAGCAGCTTGTACGTCAGGGAGAACACCGGGGAGCTGTTTTTT. Residues: CASSLYVRENTGELFF. The whole variable domain, remainder taken from reference TRBV5-1 and TRBJ2-2, is KAGVTQTPRYLIKTRGQQVTLSCSPISGHRSVSWYQQTPGQGLQFLFEYFSETQRNKGNFPGRFSGRQFSNSRSEMNVSTLELGDSALYLCASSLYVRENTGELFFGEGSRLTVL.

The chain employs TRBV30 and TRBJ1-3, with D possibly matching TRBD1 (5 bases). Trimming pared 2 bases from V and 8 bases from J, leaving 16 bases between. The CDR3 extends over 14 amino acids. Per the germline V gene, CDR1 is GTSNPN and CDR2 is SVGIG (reference sequence). CDR3 in DNA: TGTGCCTGGAGTCCTGGGGCCGAAGTGGACACCATATATTTT. Translation: CAWSPGAEVDTIYF.

This chain links TRBV2 with TRBJ2-1; the D is unclear. V gave up 1 base and J gave up 3 bases, with 10 bases separating them. This CDR3 is 15 amino acids long. Germline V lookup: CDR1 SNHLY, CDR2 FYNNEI. The CDR3 DNA follows: TGTGCCAGCAGTGAAGGGCCCAGTATCTACAATGAGCAGTTCTTC. Amino acids: CASSEGPSIYNEQFF.

There are a few counts of this clone. The chain carries TRBV27 and TRBJ1-1; D not resolved. Germline V CDR1 and CDR2: MNHEY, SMNVEV (reference sequence). Trimming removed 6 bases at V and 4 bases at J, with 3 bases between. This CDR3 is 10 amino acids long. This chain's CDR3 is CASRGTEAFF. The DNA for the CDR3 is TGTGCCAGCAGGGGCACTGAAGCTTTCTTT.

The genes are TRBV6-5 and TRBJ2-5; a weak D match, TRBD2 (5 bases). The end of the DNA aligns better with TRBJ2-7, so the J call may be wrong. The CDR3 is 15 residues long. CDR1 and CDR2 (germline): MNHEY, SVGAGI. CDR3 residues: CASSYSLAGPYEQYF. The CDR3 coding sequence is TGTGCCAGCAGTTACTCGCTAGCAGGTCCCTACGAGCAGTACTTC.

The rearrangement joins TRBV13 to TRBJ1-6; a possible D gene is TRBD1 (6 bases). This CDR3 is built from 17 residues. CDR1 is PRHDT and CDR2 is FYEKMQ in the germline V gene (reference sequence). Trimming took off 4 bases at V and 10 bases at J, with 23 bases between the two ends. The CDR3 spells CASSYHAYEGVRSPLHF. CDR3 nucleotide sequence: TGTGCCAGCAGCTACCACGCGTATGAGGGGGTTAGGTCACCCCTCCACTTT.